These 6 T cell receptor beta chains came from one sample sequenced in a study of CD8 T cells in Susac syndrome. The RNA, about 0.45 to 1 ug, was put through reverse transcription using random hexamers. MiXCR, applied by TCRdb to the immunoSEQ multiplex PCR reads, yields one record per CDR3 protein. The profile shows fewer than 250,000 distinct CDR3 sequences, around 93% of them singletons. Sequencing input: CD4+ T cells from PBMCs. The source is a human donor in good health.

This rearrangement joins TRBV7-3 to TRBJ1-4; D gene uncertain. Between the trimmed V and J ends, which lost 1 base and 0 bases, there was a span of 12 bases. Germline CDR1 and CDR2: SGHTA and FQGTGA. This CDR3 is 17 amino acids long. The CDR3 region is CASSLIGRAATNEKLFF. DNA of the CDR3: TGTGCCAGCAGCTTAATAGGCAGAGCTGCAACTAATGAAAAACTGTTTTTT.

The rearrangement joins TRBV5-1 to TRBJ1-1, with D tentatively TRBD1 (5 bases). The CDR3 spans 14 residues. Germline values: CDR1 SGHRS, CDR2 YFSETQ. Between the trimmed V and J ends, which lost 0 bases and 0 bases, there was a span of 6 bases. CDR3 nucleotides: TGCGCCAGCAGCTTGGAGGGGATGAACACTGAAGCTTTCTTT. This encodes CASSLEGMNTEAFF.

The rearrangement joins TRBV4-2 to TRBJ2-1; 11 nucleotides match TRBD1. The length of the CDR3 is 15 residues. Germline CDR1 reads LGHNA; CDR2 reads YNFKEQ. The V segment lost 1 base and the J segment 6 bases; nucleotides outside the gene matches: 2. The chain's CDR3 is CASSQGGTGGNEQFF. CDR3 sequence (DNA): TGTGCCAGCAGCCAAGGAGGGACAGGGGGCAATGAGCAGTTCTTC.

J is TRBJ1-2 and V is TRBV27, with TRBD1 matching 11 bases. The CDR3 contains 14 residues. CDR1 is MNHEY, CDR2 SMNVEV, per germline (reference sequence). V shed 3 bases, J shed 7 bases, and the junction held 4 bases outside the gene matches. For the CDR3, the DNA is TGTGCCAGCAGTTTGATGGGACAGGGGGTTGGCTACACCTTC. Translating gives CASSLMGQGVGYTF.

The chain has TRBV3-1 and TRBJ1-1; TRBD1 agrees at 8 bases. The length of the CDR3 is 16 residues. Unmatched junction bases numbered 8, after V lost 4 bases and J lost 1 base. Germline CDR1 LGHDT, CDR2 YNNKEL (reference sequence). As DNA, the CDR3 is TGTGCCAGCAGCCTAACTCTCGGGACAGGGAACACTGAAGCTTTCTTT. As protein: CASSLTLGTGNTEAFF.

The CDR3 is CASSPGDRDNQPQHF. The CDR3 DNA follows: TGTGCCAGCAGCCCAGGAGACAGGGACAATCAGCCCCAGCATTTT. The rearrangement joins TRBV9 to TRBJ1-5, with 7 bases that match TRBD1. With 4 bases clipped from V and 3 bases from J, the junction kept 7 bases outside the gene matches. CDR1 is SGDLS and CDR2 is YYNGEE in the germline V gene. CDR3 length equals 15 residues.